This record looks at one T cell receptor beta chain sequence and its context. Just one base apart from a much larger clone, this may be a read error. With a J-beta primer mix and a sample-barcoded 5' primer, a second PCR ran about 7 to 11 cycles. Researchers report that each sample yielded at least 2.5 million CDR3-containing paired-end reads. TCRdb reanalysed the 5' RACE reads using MiXCR and keeps one entry per CDR3 protein. The table includes approximately 400,000 distinct CDR3 sequences, roughly half detected once. Germline-derived CDR1 and CDR2 are GTSNPN and SVGIG (reference sequence). The CDR3 contains 14 residues. The sample belongs to a study of blood T cells in healthy people across ages.

This TCR was recovered from a man in his 60s in good health. This chain uses TRBV30 with TRBJ2-5, with D possibly TRBD2 on 5 matching bases. Judging by the DNA end, TRBJ2-7 fits better; the J call may be wrong. Sequencing was done on a sample of blood. The CDR3 spells CARRSFGRSYEQYF. In DNA form, the CDR3 reads TGTGCCCGGAGGTCATTCGGCAGGAGCTACGAGCAGTACTTC.